What follows is one T cell receptor (beta chain) and its context. Its antigen is as yet unknown. Generated by immunoSEQ multiplex PCR, the TCRdb table keeps only in-frame clones and is missing some. The data show some 7,000 clones, about 50% seen once. The J segment lost 4 bases and the V segment lost 0 bases, leaving 8 bases of the junction unmatched. The CDR3 has 17 amino acids. From germline, CDR1 is GTSNPN and CDR2 SVGIG (reference sequence). The data belong to a study of tissue T cells after allogeneic stem cell transplantation. Study observations and caveats: TCR repertoires tracked anatomic similarity, regardless of disease or transplant status.

The V gene is TRBV30, the J gene TRBJ2-1, with TRBD2 matching over 11 bases. Sequenced material: duodenum tissue, taken at autopsy. This receptor was identified in a female donor at least 60 years old with lung cancer. The CDR3: CAWSVGLAAPSYNEQFF. In DNA, the CDR3 is TGTGCCTGGAGTGTGGGACTAGCGGCCCCATCATACAATGAGCAGTTCTTC.